What follows is one TCR beta chain and its context. Sequencing used immunoSEQ multiplex PCR; TCRdb keeps in-frame clones, though not all of them. The repertoire holds about 120,000 clones, with just under 80% as singletons. This record belongs to a study of blood T cell repertoires in COVID-19. Study background: Sites across the United States, Italy and Spain contributed samples from acute and convalescent COVID-19. PBMCs, B-cell-depleted T cells, or T cells provided the cDNA or gDNA that made up the material.

This CDR3 contains 15 residues. Trimming removed 3 bases from V and 3 bases from J; junction bases left unmatched: 6. The germline gives CDR1 SGHKS, CDR2 YYEKEE (reference sequence). Material: peripheral blood. The receptor's source is a man aged 60 to 75 with active or convalescent COVID-19. The V and J genes are TRBV5-5 and TRBJ2-3, with 8 bases matching TRBD1. The DNA of the CDR3 is TGTGCCAGCAGCTCAGGACAGGGCGCGACAGATACGCAGTATTTT. Translated: CASSSGQGATDTQYF.